This T cell receptor (beta chain) was recovered during a study of regulatory T cells in long-lasting Graves disease. TCR beta libraries were built with iRepertoire HTBI primers and Arm-PCR of CDR3 regions. Using its own MiXCR run on the multiplex PCR reads, TCRdb lists one record per CDR3 protein. The sample lists hundreds of thousands of distinct CDR3 sequences, over 15% occurring once. This clonotype was seen ten or more times. The CDR3 runs to 12 residues. Germline-derived CDR1 and CDR2 are MNHNS and SASEGT. Trimming shortened V by 10 bases and J by 6 bases, and 14 bases separated the two germline ends. Time point: newly diagnosed GD, antithyroid drugs for less than 3 months. TCR sequences were obtained from RNA taken from PBMCs. This same sample was also part of a study on T cells in Graves' hyperthyroidism and ophthalmopathy.

The material sequenced was peripheral blood mononuclear cells (PBMCs), taken at new diagnosis, from a patient treated with antithyroid drugs. This chain links TRBV6-1 with TRBJ2-3, with a tentative D call TRBD1 (5 bases). The TCR comes from a man in his forties with Graves disease. CDR3 DNA: TGTGCCACCATCCACTCAGGGGATACGCAGTATTTT. It codes for CATIHSGDTQYF.